Listed below are T cell receptor beta chains from one sample, sequenced in a study of cytomegalovirus exposure and HLA in healthy donors. Repertoires were generated with immunoSEQ multiplex PCR, while TCRdb's copy carries only in-frame clones and drops some. The table lists approximately 100,000 clones, approximately 80% of them singletons. The specimen sequenced was PBMCs. Receptors were obtained from a middle-aged man in good health and CMV-seronegative. CDR3s include the opening cysteine and the closing phenylalanine or tryptophan. The order of the fields is V gene, J gene, D gene, clone size, CDR3 protein, CDR3 DNA. D genes are given only for firm matches. Clone size is not always given. Where it is, it says once, few, many or a class for expanded clones.

v_gene: TRBV10-3; j_gene: TRBJ1-2; d_gene: TRBD1; abundance: NA; CDR3aa: CAISDTGGYVGYGYTF; CDR3nt: TGTGCCATCAGTGATACAGGGGGATATGTCGGCTATGGCTACACCTTC
v_gene: TRBV5-4; j_gene: TRBJ2-1; d_gene: NA; abundance: NA; CDR3aa: CASSLDRFNGYNEQFF; CDR3nt: TGTGCCAGCAGCTTGGATCGATTCAACGGGTATAATGAGCAGTTCTTC
v_gene: TRBV29-1; j_gene: TRBJ1-1; d_gene: NA; abundance: few; CDR3aa: CSVELSRGRTEAFF; CDR3nt: TGCAGCGTTGAATTATCTAGGGGAAGAACTGAAGCTTTCTTT
v_gene: TRBV11-3; j_gene: TRBJ2-1; d_gene: NA; abundance: NA; CDR3aa: CASSLRGDEQFF; CDR3nt: TGTGCCAGCAGCTTAAGAGGTGATGAGCAGTTCTTC
v_gene: TRBV5-1; j_gene: TRBJ2-3; d_gene: TRBD2; abundance: NA; CDR3aa: CASSFRGSGTADTQYF; CDR3nt: TGCGCCAGCAGCTTCAGGGGTAGCGGGACTGCAGATACGCAGTATTTT
v_gene: TRBV5-1; j_gene: TRBJ2-6; d_gene: TRBD1; abundance: NA; CDR3aa: CASGPGGPSGANVLTF; CDR3nt: TGCGCCAGCGGACCAGGGGGACCCTCTGGGGCCAACGTCCTGACTTTC
v_gene: TRBV11-3; j_gene: TRBJ2-2; d_gene: NA; abundance: few; CDR3aa: CASSKRQGRDGELFF; CDR3nt: TGTGCCAGCAGTAAAAGGCAGGGGCGAGACGGGGAGCTGTTTTTT
v_gene: TRBV11-2; j_gene: TRBJ1-1; d_gene: NA; abundance: NA; CDR3aa: CASSLSPVTNTEAFF; CDR3nt: TGTGCCAGCAGCTTATCCCCAGTTACGAACACTGAAGCTTTCTTT
v_gene: TRBV6-4; j_gene: TRBJ2-1; d_gene: TRBD2; abundance: NA; CDR3aa: CASSVGSGGGNEQFF; CDR3nt: TGTGCCAGCAGTGTCGGGTCCGGGGGGGGGAATGAGCAGTTCTTC
v_gene: TRBV5-1; j_gene: TRBJ1-3; d_gene: TRBD1; abundance: NA; CDR3aa: CASSLGTGGNTIYF; CDR3nt: TGCGCCAGCAGCTTGGGGACAGGCGGAAACACCATATATTTT
v_gene: TRBV4-1; j_gene: TRBJ1-1; d_gene: TRBD1; abundance: NA; CDR3aa: CASSPTGMFMNTEAFF; CDR3nt: TGCGCCAGCAGCCCGACAGGGATGTTCATGAACACTGAAGCTTTCTTT
v_gene: TRBV18; j_gene: TRBJ2-2; d_gene: TRBD1; abundance: NA; CDR3aa: CASSLGTGIAGELFF; CDR3nt: TGTGCCAGCTCCCTCGGGACAGGGATAGCCGGGGAGCTGTTTTTT
v_gene: TRBV19; j_gene: TRBJ2-3; d_gene: NA; abundance: NA; CDR3aa: CASSRGLGRQTDTQYF; CDR3nt: TGTGCCAGTAGTAGGGGCCTAGGACGGCAGACAGATACGCAGTATTTT
v_gene: TRBV27; j_gene: TRBJ1-2; d_gene: NA; abundance: NA; CDR3aa: CASSPLGRSDGYTF; CDR3nt: TGTGCCAGCAGTCCCCTGGGGCGTTCGGATGGCTACACCTTC
v_gene: TRBV19; j_gene: TRBJ2-5; d_gene: NA; abundance: few; CDR3aa: CASSNQGQETQYF; CDR3nt: TGTGCCAGTAGTAACCAGGGACAAGAGACCCAGTACTTC
v_gene: TRBV29-1; j_gene: TRBJ2-1; d_gene: NA; abundance: NA; CDR3aa: CSAAYSSELNEQFF; CDR3nt: TGCAGCGCCGCCTATAGCTCGGAGCTAAATGAGCAGTTCTTC
v_gene: TRBV7-9; j_gene: TRBJ2-7; d_gene: TRBD2; abundance: few; CDR3aa: CASSTYKGRGINEQYF; CDR3nt: TGTGCCAGCAGCACATATAAGGGGCGGGGGATCAACGAGCAGTACTTC
v_gene: TRBV30; j_gene: TRBJ1-6; d_gene: NA; abundance: NA; CDR3aa: CAWSVNGVDSPLHF; CDR3nt: TGTGCCTGGAGTGTAAATGGAGTGGATTCACCCCTCCACTTT
v_gene: TRBV29-1; j_gene: TRBJ2-1; d_gene: NA; abundance: NA; CDR3aa: CSVGERVDSYNEQFF; CDR3nt: TGCAGCGTTGGGGAGAGAGTTGACTCCTACAATGAGCAGTTCTTC
v_gene: TRBV6-5; j_gene: TRBJ1-4; d_gene: NA; abundance: NA; CDR3aa: CASSYSTQGSNEKLFF; CDR3nt: TGTGCCAGCAGTTACTCGACCCAGGGTTCTAATGAAAAACTGTTTTTT
v_gene: TRBV10-3; j_gene: TRBJ1-1; d_gene: TRBD1; abundance: NA; CDR3aa: CAISETTGAGTEAFF; CDR3nt: TGTGCCATCAGTGAAACAACAGGGGCGGGGACTGAAGCTTTCTTT
v_gene: TRBV5-4; j_gene: TRBJ1-5; d_gene: TRBD1; abundance: NA; CDR3aa: CASSLGGQGAGQPQHF; CDR3nt: TGTGCCAGCAGCTTGGGGGGACAGGGGGCAGGGCAGCCCCAGCATTTT
v_gene: TRBV2; j_gene: TRBJ1-1; d_gene: NA; abundance: NA; CDR3aa: CASRRGETEAFF; CDR3nt: TGTGCCAGCAGGCGGGGAGAGACTGAAGCTTTCTTT
v_gene: TRBV5-3; j_gene: TRBJ1-1; d_gene: TRBD1; abundance: few; CDR3aa: CARSFRDRDFF; CDR3nt: TGTGCCAGAAGCTTCCGGGACAGGGATTTCTTT
v_gene: TRBV27; j_gene: TRBJ2-5; d_gene: NA; abundance: NA; CDR3aa: CASRRLDQETQYF; CDR3nt: TGTGCTAGCCGGCGCCTAGACCAAGAGACCCAGTACTTC
v_gene: TRBV4-3; j_gene: TRBJ2-1; d_gene: TRBD2; abundance: NA; CDR3aa: CASSAGLAGGYNEQFF; CDR3nt: TGCGCCAGCAGCGCGGGACTAGCGGGGGGCTACAATGAGCAGTTCTTC
v_gene: TRBV5-1; j_gene: TRBJ2-7; d_gene: NA; abundance: NA; CDR3aa: CASSNRQRSSYEQYF; CDR3nt: TGCGCCAGCAGCAATCGACAGAGGAGCTCCTACGAGCAGTACTTC
v_gene: TRBV27; j_gene: TRBJ1-5; d_gene: NA; abundance: NA; CDR3aa: CASSLATDGNQPQHF; CDR3nt: TGTGCCAGCAGTTTAGCGACAGATGGCAATCAGCCCCAGCATTTT
v_gene: TRBV27; j_gene: TRBJ1-1; d_gene: TRBD1; abundance: NA; CDR3aa: CASSRTGMNTEAFF; CDR3nt: TGTGCCAGCAGCCGGACAGGGATGAACACTGAAGCTTTCTTT
v_gene: TRBV2; j_gene: TRBJ2-7; d_gene: NA; abundance: NA; CDR3aa: CASRVTGFSYEQYF; CDR3nt: TGTGCCAGCAGGGTGACCGGGTTCTCCTACGAGCAGTACTTC
v_gene: TRBV5-5; j_gene: TRBJ1-2; d_gene: NA; abundance: NA; CDR3aa: CASSSGTSSYTF; CDR3nt: TGTGCCAGCAGCTCAGGGACATCCAGCTACACCTTC
v_gene: TRBV5-4; j_gene: TRBJ1-5; d_gene: NA; abundance: NA; CDR3aa: CASSLAGDNQPQHF; CDR3nt: TGTGCCAGCAGCTTGGCGGGGGACAATCAGCCCCAGCATTTT
v_gene: TRBV2; j_gene: TRBJ1-6; d_gene: NA; abundance: NA; CDR3aa: CASSPQTSGSPLHF; CDR3nt: TGTGCCAGCAGTCCTCAGACGAGCGGGTCACCCCTCCACTTT
v_gene: TRBV7-9; j_gene: TRBJ1-1; d_gene: NA; abundance: NA; CDR3aa: CASGGQPNTEAFF; CDR3nt: TGTGCCAGCGGCGGACAGCCGAACACTGAAGCTTTCTTT
v_gene: TRBV4-1; j_gene: TRBJ1-2; d_gene: NA; abundance: few; CDR3aa: CASSQDRGLSSGYTF; CDR3nt: TGCGCCAGCAGCCAAGATCGCGGACTGTCCAGTGGCTACACCTTC
v_gene: TRBV28; j_gene: TRBJ1-5; d_gene: NA; abundance: NA; CDR3aa: CASRVLAEQPQHF; CDR3nt: TGTGCCAGCAGAGTTCTAGCGGAGCAGCCCCAGCATTTT
v_gene: TRBV5-4; j_gene: TRBJ1-2; d_gene: TRBD1; abundance: NA; CDR3aa: CASSFSRGADYGYTF; CDR3nt: TGTGCCAGCAGCTTTTCCAGGGGGGCGGACTATGGCTACACCTTC
v_gene: TRBV19; j_gene: TRBJ2-5; d_gene: NA; abundance: NA; CDR3aa: CASSYGEETQYF; CDR3nt: TGTGCCAGTAGTTACGGGGAAGAGACCCAGTACTTC
v_gene: TRBV28; j_gene: TRBJ1-1; d_gene: TRBD1; abundance: NA; CDR3aa: CASSPRTGGAFF; CDR3nt: TGTGCCAGCAGCCCCAGGACAGGGGGAGCTTTCTTT
v_gene: TRBV9; j_gene: TRBJ1-1; d_gene: NA; abundance: NA; CDR3aa: CASSPHQDITEAFF; CDR3nt: TGTGCCAGCAGCCCCCACCAGGACATCACTGAAGCTTTCTTT
v_gene: TRBV30; j_gene: TRBJ1-4; d_gene: TRBD1; abundance: NA; CDR3aa: CAWDRGTEKLFF; CDR3nt: TGTGCCTGGGACAGGGGAACGGAAAAACTGTTTTTT
v_gene: TRBV7-2; j_gene: TRBJ1-2; d_gene: NA; abundance: NA; CDR3aa: CASSSGAGYGYTF; CDR3nt: TGTGCCAGCAGTTCAGGGGCGGGCTATGGCTACACCTTC
v_gene: TRBV29-1; j_gene: TRBJ1-2; d_gene: NA; abundance: once; CDR3aa: CSVVWTVAYGYTF; CDR3nt: TGCAGCGTGGTATGGACAGTAGCCTATGGCTACACCTTC
v_gene: TRBV10-3; j_gene: TRBJ2-3; d_gene: NA; abundance: NA; CDR3aa: CAIREGEADTQYF; CDR3nt: TGTGCCATCAGGGAAGGGGAAGCAGATACGCAGTATTTT
v_gene: TRBV7-9; j_gene: TRBJ1-1; d_gene: TRBD1; abundance: NA; CDR3aa: CASSFRRDRPDTEAFF; CDR3nt: TGTGCCAGCAGCTTCCGTCGGGACAGGCCGGACACTGAAGCTTTCTTT
v_gene: TRBV28; j_gene: TRBJ2-5; d_gene: NA; abundance: NA; CDR3aa: CASRPGITLETQYF; CDR3nt: TGTGCCTCACGTCCGGGTATAACGTTGGAGACCCAGTACTTC
v_gene: TRBV7-9; j_gene: TRBJ2-1; d_gene: NA; abundance: NA; CDR3aa: CASSPPDSRNEQFF; CDR3nt: TGTGCCAGCAGCCCGCCGGACAGCCGCAATGAGCAGTTCTTC
v_gene: TRBV18; j_gene: TRBJ1-5; d_gene: NA; abundance: NA; CDR3aa: CASSPSLPGLNNQPQHF; CDR3nt: TGTGCCAGCTCACCCAGTCTGCCAGGTTTGAACAATCAGCCCCAGCATTTT
v_gene: TRBV27; j_gene: TRBJ2-1; d_gene: NA; abundance: few; CDR3aa: CASSLARAYNEQFF; CDR3nt: TGTGCCAGCAGTTTAGCGAGGGCCTACAATGAGCAGTTCTTC
v_gene: TRBV29-1; j_gene: TRBJ2-1; d_gene: TRBD2; abundance: NA; CDR3aa: CSVGVDLAGGPGEQFF; CDR3nt: TGCAGCGTTGGGGTCGACCTAGCGGGGGGGCCGGGGGAGCAGTTCTTC
v_gene: TRBV5-1; j_gene: TRBJ2-5; d_gene: NA; abundance: NA; CDR3aa: CASSWGRGQETQYF; CDR3nt: TGCGCCAGCAGCTGGGGTAGGGGGCAAGAGACCCAGTACTTC